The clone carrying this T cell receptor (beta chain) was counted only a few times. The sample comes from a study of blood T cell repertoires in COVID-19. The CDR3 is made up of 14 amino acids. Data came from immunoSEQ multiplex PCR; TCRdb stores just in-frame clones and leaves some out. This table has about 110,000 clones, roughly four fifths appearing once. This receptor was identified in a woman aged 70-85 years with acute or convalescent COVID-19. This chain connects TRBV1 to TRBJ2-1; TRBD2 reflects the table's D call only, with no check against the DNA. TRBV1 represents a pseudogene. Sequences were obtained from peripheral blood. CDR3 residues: CTSGTSGGAHEQFF. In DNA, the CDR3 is TGCACCAGCGGGACTAGCGGGGGGGCCCACGAGCAGTTCTTC.